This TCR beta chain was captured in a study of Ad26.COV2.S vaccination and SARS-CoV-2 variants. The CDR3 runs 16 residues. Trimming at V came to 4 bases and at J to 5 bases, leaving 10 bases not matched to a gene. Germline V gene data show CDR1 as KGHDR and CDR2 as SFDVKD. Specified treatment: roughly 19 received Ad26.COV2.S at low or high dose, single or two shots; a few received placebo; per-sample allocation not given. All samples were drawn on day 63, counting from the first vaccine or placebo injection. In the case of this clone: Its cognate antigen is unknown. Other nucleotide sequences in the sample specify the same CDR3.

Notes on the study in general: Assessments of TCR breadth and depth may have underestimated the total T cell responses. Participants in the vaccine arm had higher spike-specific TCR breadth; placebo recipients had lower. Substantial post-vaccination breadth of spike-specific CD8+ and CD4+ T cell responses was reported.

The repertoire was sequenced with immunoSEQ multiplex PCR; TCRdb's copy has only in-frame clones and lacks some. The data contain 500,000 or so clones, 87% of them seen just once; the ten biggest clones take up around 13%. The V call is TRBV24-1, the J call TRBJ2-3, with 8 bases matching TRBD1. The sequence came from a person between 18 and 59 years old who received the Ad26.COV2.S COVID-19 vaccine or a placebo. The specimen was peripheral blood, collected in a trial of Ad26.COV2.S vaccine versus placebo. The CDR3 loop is CATSDPGQGKGDTQYF. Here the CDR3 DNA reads TGTGCCACCAGTGACCCTGGACAGGGTAAGGGAGATACGCAGTATTTT.